This passage covers 12 T cell receptor beta chains from one sample sequenced in a study of blood T cells in healthy people across ages. Alongside a J-beta primer mix, a sample-barcoded 5' primer served in a second PCR lasting roughly 7 to 11 cycles. TCRdb processed the 5' RACE reads anew with MiXCR; each CDR3 protein has one entry. The data show 800,000 to 950,000 distinct CDR3 sequences, with almost 30% seen just once and roughly 10% held by the top ten. This sample was shared with a second study, whose subject was T cells of mothers and their children.

Sequencing was performed on blood. These receptors were taken from a woman aged 40 to 49 in good health.

The V gene is TRBV20-1, the J gene TRBJ1-6; D gene unclear. V lost 3 bases to trimming and J lost 3 bases, with 18 bases between them. Germline loops: CDR1 DFQATT, CDR2 SNEGSKA (reference sequence). The CDR3 is 17 residues long. CDR3 DNA: TGCAGTGCTAGCTTTTTTTCGGGAGTACACTATAATTCACCCCTCCACTTT. Translated: CSASFFSGVHYNSPLHF.

A few counts support this clonotype. The rearrangement links TRBV27 to TRBJ1-5; possibly TRBD1 for D (6 bases). The V end was cut by 4 bases, the J end by 2 bases, with 15 bases between. CDR1 and CDR2 from the germline V gene are MNHEY and SMNVEV (reference sequence). CDR3 size: 16 residues. The CDR3 protein is CASSSLLGGGNQPQHF. DNA of the CDR3: TGTGCCAGCAGTTCTTTGCTTGGGGGCGGCAATCAGCCCCAGCATTTT.

This clonotype appeared a few times. CDR3 nucleotide sequence: TGTGCCAGCAGCTTGAAAATCAGCTCCTACAATGAGCAGTTCTTC. Translated: CASSLKISSYNEQFF. The V gene is TRBV7-3, the J gene TRBJ2-1; D is uncertain. The CDR3 runs 15 residues. Germline loops: CDR1 SGHTA, CDR2 FQGTGA. V was clipped by 3 bases and J by 0 bases, with 9 bases between them.

This chain links TRBV20-1 with TRBJ2-1, with 9 nucleotides matching TRBD2. Germline lookup yields CDR1 DFQATT and CDR2 SNEGSKA (reference sequence). Trimming at V came to 0 bases and at J to 0 bases, leaving 6 bases not matched to a gene. This CDR3 has 17 amino acids. CDR3 protein: CSARDYSGGPSYNEQFF. CDR3 in DNA: TGCAGTGCTAGAGATTACAGCGGGGGGCCCTCCTACAATGAGCAGTTCTTC.

The chain joins TRBV4-1 to TRBJ1-5, with TRBD1 matching over 7 bases. Germline V lookup: CDR1 MGHRA, CDR2 YSYEKL. This CDR3 region has 14 residues. With 2 bases clipped from V and 5 bases from J, the junction kept 3 bases outside the gene matches. This CDR3 is CASSQYQGDQPQHF. The CDR3 nucleotides are TGCGCCAGCAGCCAATACCAGGGGGATCAGCCCCAGCATTTT.

Ten or more counts support this clonotype. The J gene is TRBJ1-2, the V gene TRBV7-2; D is undetermined. The V and J ends lost 1 base and 2 bases respectively, with 5 bases between them. CDR1 is SGHTA and CDR2 is FQGNSA in the germline V gene. This CDR3 region has 13 residues. The DNA for the CDR3 is TGTGCCAGCAGCTTAGTAGAAAACTATGGCTACACCTTC. Residues: CASSLVENYGYTF.

J is TRBJ2-3 and V is TRBV10-3; D not certain. Germline values: CDR1 ENHRY, CDR2 SYGVKD. The V gene lost 10 bases and the J gene lost 6 bases, with 11 bases spanning the gap. CDR3 size: 11 residues. Here the CDR3 reads CATTGEDTQYF. As DNA, the CDR3 is TGTGCCACCACTGGCGAGGATACGCAGTATTTT.

This clonotype was seen a few times. The rearrangement uses TRBV28 and TRBJ1-5; tentative D call: TRBD1 (6 bases). V was trimmed by 11 bases and J by 3 bases, leaving 14 bases between them. CDR1 and CDR2 (germline): MDHEN, SYDVKM. The length of the CDR3 is 13 residues. The CDR3 nucleotides are TGTGCCCTTGGGGGGCAGAACAATCAGCCCCAGCATTTT. Translation gives CALGGQNNQPQHF.

This clonotype was seen more than once but under ten times. The genes are TRBV6-2 or TRBV6-3 and TRBJ1-2, with 7 bases fitting TRBD1. The CDR3 sequence is 15 residues long. Germline V gene data show CDR1 as MNHEY and CDR2 as SVGEGT. V was clipped by 5 bases and J by 6 bases; unmatched bases: 12. CDR3 DNA sequence: TGTGCCAGCAGTCGACCGGGACAGCACCTCAATGGCTACACCTTC. Its protein product is CASSRPGQHLNGYTF.

This clonotype was detected many times. V and J are TRBV2 and TRBJ2-1; TRBD2 matches at 8 bases. Trimming cost V 7 bases and J 9 bases; bases outside gene matches: 8. This CDR3 comprises 13 residues. CDR1 SNHLY and CDR2 FYNNEI come from the germline V gene. For the CDR3, the DNA is TGTGCCAGCACCCAGGGACTAGTCAGTGAGCAGTTCTTC. Encoded protein: CASTQGLVSEQFF. The whole variable domain, filled in from reference TRBV2 and TRBJ2-1, reads EPEVTQTPSHQVTQMGQEVILRCVPISNHLYFYWYRQILGQKVEFLVSFYNNEISEKSEIFDDQFSVERPDGSNFTLKIRSTKLEDSAMYFCASTQGLVSEQFFGPGTRLTVL.

The gene calls are TRBV27 and TRBJ1-5; TRBD1 is a possible D gene (6 bases). This CDR3 comprises 13 residues. V gave up 5 bases and J gave up 9 bases, with 14 bases separating them. CDR1 and CDR2 from the germline V gene are MNHEY and SMNVEV (reference sequence). The CDR3 loop is CASSVYREVPQHF. The CDR3 bases are TGTGCCAGCAGTGTATACAGGGAAGTGCCCCAGCATTTT.

The chain has TRBV30 and TRBJ2-6; 9 bases align to TRBD2. The germline V gene has CDR1 GTSNPN and CDR2 SVGIG (reference sequence). This CDR3 is built from 15 residues. J gave up 4 bases and V 2 bases, and 3 bases lay outside the gene matches. As DNA, the CDR3 is TGTGCCTGGAGTAGCGGGGGGAACGGGGCCAACGTCCTGACTTTC. Its protein is CAWSSGGNGANVLTF.